This T cell receptor (beta chain) was found in a study of blood T cell repertoires in COVID-19. Original processing notes: How many nucleated cells were present was estimated from reference gene primer amplification. Method: immunoSEQ multiplex PCR; TCRdb's copy keeps in-frame clones and lacks some. V and J calls and clone size are those listed in that table; D and trimming were worked out from the DNA. The data show over 150,000 clones, around 83% seen once. The germline V gene encodes CDR1 MGHDK and CDR2 SYGVNS. This CDR3 has 14 residues. V lost 2 bases and J lost 8; bases outside the gene matches: 4.

Sequencing used peripheral blood. The V gene is TRBV25-1, the J gene TRBJ2-2, with 8 bases matching TRBD1. This clonotype was sampled from a woman in her 70s with COVID-19, enrolled during active disease. This CDR3 reads CASSEAGGIGELFF. DNA for the CDR3: TGTGCCAGCAGTGAAGCAGGGGGCATTGGGGAGCTGTTTTTT.